Below, one TCR beta chain is given with its context. This specimen belongs to a study of blood T cell repertoires in COVID-19. The wider study: Collection of acute and convalescent COVID-19 samples took place in the United States, Italy and Spain. PBMCs, B-cell-depleted T cells, or T cells were the source of the cDNA or gDNA that made up the material.

The CDR3 runs 15 residues. CDR1 MDHEN and CDR2 SYDVKM come from the germline V gene. V lost 6 bases to trimming and J lost 7 bases; unmatched junction nucleotides: 8. Using immunoSEQ multiplex PCR, the repertoire was profiled, and TCRdb retains in-frame clones only, with some absent. Of 150,000 to 250,000 clones listed, almost 85% were seen once; the top ten hold 6.9%. Sequences were obtained from peripheral blood. The receptor was isolated from a human donor with acute or convalescent COVID-19. The donor label of this sample is uncertain. The V call is TRBV28, the J call TRBJ1-6; TRBD1 matches at 8 bases. CDR3 nucleotides: TGTGCCAGCAGGCCTGGACAGGGCGAGAATTCACCCCTCCACTTT. Its protein is CASRPGQGENSPLHF.